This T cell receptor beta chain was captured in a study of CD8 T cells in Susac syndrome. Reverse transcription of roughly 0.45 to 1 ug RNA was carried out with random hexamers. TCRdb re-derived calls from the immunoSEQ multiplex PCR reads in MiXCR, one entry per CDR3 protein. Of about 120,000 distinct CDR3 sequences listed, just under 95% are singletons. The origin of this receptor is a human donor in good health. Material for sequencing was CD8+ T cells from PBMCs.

The CDR3 loop reads CASSQSETGDQPQHF. The CDR3 nucleotides are TGCGCCAGCAGTCAATCAGAGACAGGGGACCAGCCCCAGCATTTT. The chain carries TRBV23-1 and TRBJ1-5; 8 bases align to TRBD1. TRBV23-1 is an open reading frame, and its role is uncertain. V lost 0 bases and J lost 7; bases outside the gene matches: 5. This CDR3 comprises 15 residues.